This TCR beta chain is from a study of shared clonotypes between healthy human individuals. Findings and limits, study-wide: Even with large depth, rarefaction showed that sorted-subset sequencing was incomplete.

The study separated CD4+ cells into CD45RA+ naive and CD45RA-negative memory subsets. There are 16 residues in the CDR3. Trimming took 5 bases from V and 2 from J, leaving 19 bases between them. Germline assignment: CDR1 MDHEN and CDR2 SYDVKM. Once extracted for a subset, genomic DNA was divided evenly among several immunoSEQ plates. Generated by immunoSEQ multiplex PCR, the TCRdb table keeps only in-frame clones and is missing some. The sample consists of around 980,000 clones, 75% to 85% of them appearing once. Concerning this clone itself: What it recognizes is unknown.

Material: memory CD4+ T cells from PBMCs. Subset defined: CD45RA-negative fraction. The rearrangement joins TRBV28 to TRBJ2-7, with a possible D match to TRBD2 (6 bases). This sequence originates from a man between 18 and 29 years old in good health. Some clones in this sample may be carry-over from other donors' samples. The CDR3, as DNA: TGTGCCAGCAGTGCTCCTAGGAGCGGGCATACCTACGAGCAGTACTTC. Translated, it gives CASSAPRSGHTYEQYF.